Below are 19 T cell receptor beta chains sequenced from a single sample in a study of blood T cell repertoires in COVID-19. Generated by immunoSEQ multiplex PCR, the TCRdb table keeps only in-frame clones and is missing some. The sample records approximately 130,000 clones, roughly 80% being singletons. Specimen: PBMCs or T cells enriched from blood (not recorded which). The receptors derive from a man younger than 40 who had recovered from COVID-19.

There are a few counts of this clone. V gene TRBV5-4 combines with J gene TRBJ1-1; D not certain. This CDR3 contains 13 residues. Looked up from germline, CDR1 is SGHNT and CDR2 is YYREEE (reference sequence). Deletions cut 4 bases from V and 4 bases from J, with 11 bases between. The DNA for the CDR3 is TGTGCCAGCAGCCATGACATATTCACTGAAGCTTTCTTT. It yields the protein CASSHDIFTEAFF. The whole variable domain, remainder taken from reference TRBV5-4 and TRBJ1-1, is ETGVTQSPTHLIKTRGQQVTLRCSSQSGHNTVSWYQQALGQGPQFIFQYYREEENGRGNFPPRFSGLQFPNYSSELNVNALELDDSALYLCASSHDIFTEAFFGQGTRLTVV.

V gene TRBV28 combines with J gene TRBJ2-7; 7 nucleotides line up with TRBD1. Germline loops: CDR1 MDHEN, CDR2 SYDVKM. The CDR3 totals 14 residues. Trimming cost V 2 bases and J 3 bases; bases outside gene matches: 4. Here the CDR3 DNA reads TGTGCCAGCAGTTTAAGGGACAGAAGCTACGAGCAGTACGTC. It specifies CASSLRDRSYEQYV.

CDR3 in DNA: TGTGCCAGCAGTGAACTCCATTCCTACGGAGGGGATGGCTACACCTTC. This gives the protein CASSELHSYGGDGYTF. The chain recombines TRBV6-1 with TRBJ1-2, with TRBD1 as a possible D gene (5 bases). CDR3 length equals 16 residues. V lost 2 bases to trimming and J lost 6 bases, with 19 bases between them. The germline CDR1 and CDR2 sequences are MNHNS and SASEGT.

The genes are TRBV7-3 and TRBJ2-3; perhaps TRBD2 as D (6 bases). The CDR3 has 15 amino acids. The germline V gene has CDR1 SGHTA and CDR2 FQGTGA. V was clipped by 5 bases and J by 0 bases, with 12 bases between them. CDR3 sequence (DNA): TGTGCCAGCAGCCCTGTAGGGACTAGCACAGATACGCAGTATTTT. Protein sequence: CASSPVGTSTDTQYF.

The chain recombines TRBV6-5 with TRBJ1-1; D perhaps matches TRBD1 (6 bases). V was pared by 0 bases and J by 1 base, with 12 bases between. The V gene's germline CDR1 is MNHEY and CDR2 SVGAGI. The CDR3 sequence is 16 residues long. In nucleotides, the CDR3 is TGTGCCAGCAGTTACTCGAGTACAGGGCCGAACACTGAAGCTTTCTTT. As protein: CASSYSSTGPNTEAFF.

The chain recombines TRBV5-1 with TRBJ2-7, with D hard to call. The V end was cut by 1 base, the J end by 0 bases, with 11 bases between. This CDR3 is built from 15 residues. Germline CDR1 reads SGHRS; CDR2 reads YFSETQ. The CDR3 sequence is CASSLSAESSYEQYF. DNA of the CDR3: TGCGCCAGCAGCTTGTCCGCCGAGAGCTCCTACGAGCAGTACTTC.

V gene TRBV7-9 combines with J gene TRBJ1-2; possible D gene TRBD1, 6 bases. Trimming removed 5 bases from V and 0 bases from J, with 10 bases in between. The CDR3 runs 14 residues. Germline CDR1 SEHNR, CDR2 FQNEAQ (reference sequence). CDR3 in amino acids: CASSPGETNYGYTF. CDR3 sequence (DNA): TGTGCCAGCAGCCCAGGGGAAACTAACTATGGCTACACCTTC.

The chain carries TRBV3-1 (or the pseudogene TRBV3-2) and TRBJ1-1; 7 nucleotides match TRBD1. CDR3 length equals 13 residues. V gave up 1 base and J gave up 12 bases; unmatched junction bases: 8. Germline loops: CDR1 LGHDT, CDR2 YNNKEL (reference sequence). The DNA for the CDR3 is TGTGCCAGCAGCCAAGGAACGACAGGGAGGTCTTTCTTT. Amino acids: CASSQGTTGRSFF.

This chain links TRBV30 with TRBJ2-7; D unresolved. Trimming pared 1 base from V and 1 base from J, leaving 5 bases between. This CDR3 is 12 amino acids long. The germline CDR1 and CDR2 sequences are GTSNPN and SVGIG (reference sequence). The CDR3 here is CAWSGVSYEQYF. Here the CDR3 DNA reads TGTGCCTGGAGTGGAGTATCCTACGAGCAGTACTTC.

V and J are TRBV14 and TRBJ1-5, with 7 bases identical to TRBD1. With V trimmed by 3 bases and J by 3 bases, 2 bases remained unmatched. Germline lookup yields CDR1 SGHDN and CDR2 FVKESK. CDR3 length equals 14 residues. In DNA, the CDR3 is TGTGCCAGCAGCCAGACAGGGCTCAATCAGCCCCAGCATTTT. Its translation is CASSQTGLNQPQHF. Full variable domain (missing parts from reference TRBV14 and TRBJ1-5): EAGVTQFPSHSVIEKGQTVTLRCDPISGHDNLYWYRRVMGKEIKFLLHFVKESKQDESGMPNNRFLAERTGGTYSTLKVQPAELEDSGVYFCASSQTGLNQPQHFGDGTRLSIL.

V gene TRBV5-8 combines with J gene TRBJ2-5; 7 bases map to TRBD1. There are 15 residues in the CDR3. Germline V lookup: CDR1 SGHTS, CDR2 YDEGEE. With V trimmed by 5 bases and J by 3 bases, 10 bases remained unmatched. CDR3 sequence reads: CASSLPRGPEETQYF. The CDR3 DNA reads TGTGCCAGCAGTCTTCCAAGGGGGCCAGAAGAGACCCAGTACTTC. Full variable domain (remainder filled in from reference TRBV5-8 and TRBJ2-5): EAGVTQSPTHLIKTRGQQATLRCSPISGHTSVYWYQQALGLGLQFLLWYDEGEERNRGNFPPRFSGRQFPNYSSELNVNALELEDSALYLCASSLPRGPEETQYFGPGTRLLVL.

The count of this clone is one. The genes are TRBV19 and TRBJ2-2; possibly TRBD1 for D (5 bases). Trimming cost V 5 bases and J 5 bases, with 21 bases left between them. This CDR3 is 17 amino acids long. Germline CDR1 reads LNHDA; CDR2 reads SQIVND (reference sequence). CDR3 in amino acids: CASSALGQLERTGELFF. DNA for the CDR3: TGTGCCAGTAGTGCCCTGGGGCAGCTAGAAAGGACCGGGGAGCTGTTTTTT.

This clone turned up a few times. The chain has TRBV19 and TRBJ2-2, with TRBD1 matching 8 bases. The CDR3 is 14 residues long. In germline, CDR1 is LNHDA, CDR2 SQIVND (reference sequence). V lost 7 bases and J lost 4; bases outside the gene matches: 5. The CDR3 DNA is TGTGCCAGTACCCGGACAGGGCCCACCGGGGAGCTGTTTTTT. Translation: CASTRTGPTGELFF.

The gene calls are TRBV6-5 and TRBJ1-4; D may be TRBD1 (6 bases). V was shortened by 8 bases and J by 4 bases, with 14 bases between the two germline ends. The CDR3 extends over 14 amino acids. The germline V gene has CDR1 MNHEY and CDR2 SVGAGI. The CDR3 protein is CASARQDFNEKLFF. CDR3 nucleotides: TGTGCCAGCGCGAGACAGGATTTTAATGAAAAACTGTTTTTT.

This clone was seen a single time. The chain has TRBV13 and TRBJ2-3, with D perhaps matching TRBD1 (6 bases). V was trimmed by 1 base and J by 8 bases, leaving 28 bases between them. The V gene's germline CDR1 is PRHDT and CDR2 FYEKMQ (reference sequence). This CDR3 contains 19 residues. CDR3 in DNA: TGTGCCAGCAGCTTAGATCGGCGTTGGCCGACAGGACCTACGGCTACGCAGTATTTT. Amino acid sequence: CASSLDRRWPTGPTATQYF.

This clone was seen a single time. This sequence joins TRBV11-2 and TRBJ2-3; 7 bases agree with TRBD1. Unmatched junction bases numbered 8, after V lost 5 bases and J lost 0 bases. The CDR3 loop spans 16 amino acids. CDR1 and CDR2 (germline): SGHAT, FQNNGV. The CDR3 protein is CASSADRTSSTDTQYF. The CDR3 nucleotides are TGTGCCAGCAGCGCGGACAGGACATCTAGCACAGATACGCAGTATTTT.

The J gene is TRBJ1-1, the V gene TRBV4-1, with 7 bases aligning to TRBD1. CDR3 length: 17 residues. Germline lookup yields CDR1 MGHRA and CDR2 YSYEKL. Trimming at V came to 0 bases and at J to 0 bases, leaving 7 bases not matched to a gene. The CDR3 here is CASSQEVAGGMNTEAFF. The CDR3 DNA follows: TGCGCCAGCAGCCAAGAGGTAGCAGGGGGGATGAACACTGAAGCTTTCTTT.

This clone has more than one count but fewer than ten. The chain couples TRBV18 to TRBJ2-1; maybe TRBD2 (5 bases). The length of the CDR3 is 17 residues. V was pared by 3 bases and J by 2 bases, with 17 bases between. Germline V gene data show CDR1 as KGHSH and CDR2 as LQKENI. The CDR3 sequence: CASSPVGAPTAYNEQFF. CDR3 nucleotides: TGTGCCAGCTCACCCGTGGGAGCGCCGACGGCCTACAATGAGCAGTTCTTC.

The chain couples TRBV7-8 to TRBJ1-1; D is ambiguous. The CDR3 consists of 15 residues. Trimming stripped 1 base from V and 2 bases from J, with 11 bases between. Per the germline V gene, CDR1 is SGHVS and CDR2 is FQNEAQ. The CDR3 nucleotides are TGTGCCAGCAGCTTAGGAGGATCTCCCAACACTGAAGCTTTCTTT. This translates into CASSLGGSPNTEAFF.